The sequence of this T cell receptor beta chain was determined in a study of T cells after posttransplantation cyclophosphamide. Regarding the study as a whole: Later post-transplant blood repertoires were often dominated by donor CD8+ memory clones. TRB overlap between skin or GI tissue T cells and blood was limited. Recipient CMV seropositivity and CMV reactivation strongly tracked TRB clonality.

This clone was picked up one time. What it recognizes is unknown. Cyclophosphamide on days +3 and +4 followed busulfan-fludarabine conditioning and a marrow graft. Generated by immunoSEQ multiplex PCR, the TCRdb table keeps only in-frame clones and is missing some. The sample holds 35,000 to 50,000 clones; about 90% are singletons and the top ten take about 2.5%. This CDR3 has 12 residues. The germline CDR1 and CDR2 sequences are MNHEY and SMNVEV (reference sequence). V gave up 5 bases and J gave up 14 bases, with 16 bases separating them. J is TRBJ2-1 and V is TRBV27, with a weak D call TRBD2 (6 bases). The TCR originated in a male patient aged 55-69 years who received an allogeneic stem cell transplant from a related donor and was CMV-positive. Some T cells may be provided by the graft donor. Sequences were derived from PBMCs, sampled around 63 days after allogeneic stem cell transplant with posttransplant cyclophosphamide. CDR3 protein: CASSAGQGGKFF. CDR3 nucleotide sequence: TGTGCCAGCAGTGCTGGGCAGGGAGGAAAGTTCTTC.